This TCR beta chain emerged from a study of shared clonotypes between healthy human individuals. Adult Caucasians living in Nashville, Tennessee made up all of the donors. Memory CD4+ cells were the fraction left after CD45RA+ naive selection. The method was immunoSEQ multiplex PCR; TCRdb's version includes in-frame clones alone and lacks a portion of them. The sample has around 550,000 clones, 96% seen once; the top ten hold about 0.064%. The CDR3 consists of 13 residues. Deletions cut 2 bases from V and 10 bases from J, with 12 bases between. Germline V gene lookup returns CDR1 WNHNN and CDR2 SYGVQD (reference sequence).

This rearrangement joins TRBV10-1 to TRBJ2-1; a possible D gene is TRBD2 (5 bases). The clonotype was recovered from a woman in her 30s in good health. Source material: naive CD4+ T cells sorted from blood. As to subset: CD45RA+ positively selected. CDR3 region: CASSEVPPGEQFF. In DNA form, the CDR3 reads TGCGCCAGCAGTGAGGTACCCCCGGGGGAGCAGTTCTTC.